These 30 T cell receptor beta chains were all obtained from the same sample, sequenced in a study of T cell responses to AZD1222 COVID-19 vaccine. Data came from immunoSEQ multiplex PCR; TCRdb stores just in-frame clones and leaves some out. Seen here are about 140,000 clones, 70% to 90% observed once, and the top ten hold about 2.7%. The material sequenced was peripheral blood, taken on day 0 of AZD1222 vaccination. The receptor source for this set is an adult in good health.

The J gene is TRBJ1-4, the V gene TRBV7-9; D perhaps matches TRBD1 (5 bases). Germline V lookup: CDR1 SEHNR, CDR2 FQNEAQ (reference sequence). The V gene lost 5 bases and the J gene lost 3 bases, with 13 bases spanning the gap. This CDR3 has 15 residues. The CDR3 protein is CASSTSGASNEKLFF. CDR3 bases: TGTGCCAGCAGCACGTCCGGGGCGTCTAATGAAAAACTGTTTTTT. The variable domain in full, completed from reference TRBV7-9 and TRBJ1-4, reads DTGVSQNPRHKITKRGQNVTFRCDPISEHNRLYWYRQTLGQGPEFLTYFQNEAQLEKSRLLSDRFSAERPKGSFSTLEIQRTEQGDSAMYLCASSTSGASNEKLFFGSGTQLSVL.

This chain uses TRBV2 with TRBJ2-1; D not resolved. V lost 4 bases and J lost 0, with 10 bases in between. The germline CDR1 and CDR2 sequences are SNHLY and FYNNEI. The CDR3 extends over 15 amino acids. The DNA of the CDR3 is TGTGCCAGCAGTGTAGACACCAGCTCCTACAATGAGCAGTTCTTC. Protein: CASSVDTSSYNEQFF.

This rearrangement joins TRBV28 to TRBJ2-2, with D perhaps matching TRBD1 (5 bases). This CDR3 contains 14 residues. Trimming cost V 6 bases and J 4 bases, with 12 bases left between them. Per germline, CDR1 MDHEN and CDR2 SYDVKM. The DNA for the CDR3 is TGTGCCAGCAGAAGGGGATTGGGCACCGGGGAGCTGTTTTTT. Translating gives CASRRGLGTGELFF.

This chain joins TRBV7-2 and TRBJ1-5; 7 bases align to TRBD1. CDR1 SGHTA and CDR2 FQGNSA come from the germline V gene. The V segment lost 2 bases and the J segment 6 bases; nucleotides outside the gene matches: 19. The CDR3 length is 19 residues. The CDR3 DNA is TGTGCCAGCAGCTTAAAGATAACAGGGGCTCATGGTAAAGGTCAGCCCCAGCATTTT. This codes for CASSLKITGAHGKGQPQHF.

The chain has TRBV7-2 and TRBJ1-4, with TRBD1 matching 10 bases. Per the germline V gene, CDR1 is SGHTA and CDR2 is FQGNSA. J was trimmed by 12 bases and V by 1 base; bases with no gene match: 14. The CDR3 runs to 17 residues. The CDR3, as DNA: TGTGCCAGCAGCTTAGGCCGGACAGGGGGTAGTAAAGAACAACTGTTTTTT. Translating gives CASSLGRTGGSKEQLFF.

The chain has TRBV18 and TRBJ1-4; TRBD1 agrees at 7 bases. The CDR3 runs 14 residues. V shed 5 bases, J shed 3 bases, and the junction held 3 bases outside the gene matches. Germline V gene data show CDR1 as KGHSH and CDR2 as LQKENI. CDR3 loop: CASSAGTANEKLFF. CDR3 coding DNA: TGTGCCAGCTCAGCCGGGACAGCTAATGAAAAACTGTTTTTT.

V gene TRBV15 combines with J gene TRBJ1-4; no definite D call. The V gene lost 2 bases and the J gene lost 0 bases, with 10 bases spanning the gap. The CDR3 runs 16 residues. CDR1 and CDR2 (germline): LNHNV, YYDKDF (reference sequence). This chain's CDR3 is CATSRNPGPTNEKLFF. DNA for the CDR3: TGTGCCACCAGCAGAAACCCAGGCCCAACTAATGAAAAACTGTTTTTT.

The count of this clone is one. The chain links TRBV4-1 to TRBJ2-3; 7 nucleotides line up with TRBD2. V was pared by 5 bases and J by 3 bases, with 11 bases of the junction left unmatched. The CDR3 has 16 residues. CDR1 MGHRA and CDR2 YSYEKL come from the germline V gene. CDR3 region: CASSSRWGGETDTQYF. Here the CDR3 DNA reads TGCGCCAGCAGCTCACGATGGGGGGGTGAGACAGATACGCAGTATTTT.

This clone was observed once. The rearrangement joins TRBV28 to TRBJ1-6; TRBD1 agrees at 8 bases. V lost 8 bases, J lost 8 bases, and 14 bases stayed unmatched. The CDR3 length is 16 residues. CDR1 is MDHEN, CDR2 SYDVKM, per germline. The CDR3 bases are TGTGCCAGCCGCTCAACCCGACAGGGGTTTTATTCACCCCTCCACTTT. Translating gives CASRSTRQGFYSPLHF.

The J gene is TRBJ1-5, the V gene TRBV5-6; D is possibly TRBD1 (6 bases). The V end was cut by 4 bases, the J end by 9 bases, with 20 bases between. From germline, CDR1 is SGHDT and CDR2 YYEEEE. There are 15 residues in the CDR3. The CDR3 protein is CASSQLRGGEGPQHF. The CDR3 DNA reads as TGTGCCAGCAGCCAATTAAGAGGGGGTGAAGGGCCCCAGCATTTT. The whole variable domain, remainder taken from reference TRBV5-6 and TRBJ1-5, is DAGVTQSPTHLIKTRGQQVTLRCSPKSGHDTVSWYQQALGQGPQFIFQYYEEEERQRGNFPDRFSGHQFPNYSSELNVNALLLGDSALYLCASSQLRGGEGPQHFGDGTRLSIL.

V and J are TRBV7-9 and TRBJ1-3; TRBD1 might be the D (5 bases). With 5 bases removed from V and 0 bases from J, the gap between germline ends came to 17 bases. The germline V gene has CDR1 SEHNR and CDR2 FQNEAQ (reference sequence). The CDR3 has 17 amino acids. DNA of the CDR3: TGTGCCAGCAGCAAAGTACGGAGGACAAGCTCTGGAAACACCATATATTTT. Protein product: CASSKVRRTSSGNTIYF.

This chain links TRBV19 with TRBJ2-5; 9 bases line up with TRBD2. The CDR3 consists of 15 residues. The V gene's germline CDR1 is LNHDA and CDR2 SQIVND (reference sequence). V lost 1 base and J lost 5; bases outside the gene matches: 5. CDR3 protein: CASSIGAGGWETQYF. The CDR3 DNA sequence: TGTGCCAGTAGTATAGGAGCGGGAGGTTGGGAGACCCAGTACTTC.

The chain recombines TRBV7-3 with TRBJ1-1, with D perhaps matching TRBD1 (6 bases). The CDR3 runs 13 residues. Per germline, CDR1 SGHTA and CDR2 FQGTGA. The germline V and J ends were trimmed by 5 bases and 5 bases, with 12 bases remaining between them. Here the CDR3 reads CASSVGGWTEAFF. The CDR3 DNA reads TGTGCCAGCAGCGTGGGGGGCTGGACTGAAGCTTTCTTT. Using reference TRBV7-3 and TRBJ1-1 for the parts outside the CDR3, the full variable domain is GAGVSQTPSNKVTEKGKYVELRCDPISGHTALYWYRQSLGQGPEFLIYFQGTGAADDSGLPNDRFFAVRPEGSVSTLKIQRTERGDSAVYLCASSVGGWTEAFFGQGTRLTVV.

The chain links TRBV7-2 to TRBJ2-5; no clear D gene. Trimming shortened V by 2 bases and J by 5 bases, and 12 bases separated the two germline ends. The CDR3 contains 14 residues. Germline CDR1 is SGHTA and CDR2 is FQGNSA. CDR3 in amino acids: CASSLNVVGETQYF. For the CDR3, the DNA is TGTGCCAGCAGCTTAAACGTGGTCGGGGAGACCCAGTACTTC.

This chain uses TRBV2 with TRBJ2-7; 8 nucleotides line up with TRBD1. Looked up from germline, CDR1 is SNHLY and CDR2 is FYNNEI. The CDR3 is 13 amino acids. V lost 8 bases to trimming and J lost 2 bases; unmatched junction nucleotides: 5. The CDR3 nucleotides read TGTGCCAGCCTCTTGGACAGGGCCTACGAGCAGTACTTC. It yields the protein CASLLDRAYEQYF.

The chain is built from TRBV7-9 and TRBJ1-1, with D possibly matching TRBD1 (5 bases). The V gene lost 5 bases and the J gene lost 5 bases, with 15 bases spanning the gap. This CDR3 contains 14 residues. CDR1 SEHNR and CDR2 FQNEAQ come from the germline V gene (reference sequence). The CDR3 here is CASSARGPGTEAFF. The CDR3 DNA reads as TGTGCCAGCAGCGCCCGGGGCCCCGGGACTGAAGCTTTCTTT.

Here the CDR3 DNA reads TGCGCCAGCAGCCAAGATCAGGGGATGCACTATGGCTACACCTTC. Protein sequence: CASSQDQGMHYGYTF. The J gene is TRBJ1-2, the V gene TRBV4-1; tentative D call: TRBD1 (6 bases). Trimming pared 0 bases from V and 3 bases from J, leaving 11 bases between. The CDR3 runs to 15 residues. Germline V lookup: CDR1 MGHRA, CDR2 YSYEKL.

This clone showed up just once. This sequence joins TRBV19 and TRBJ2-3, with TRBD2 as a possible D gene (6 bases). The V end lost 3 bases, the J end lost 3 bases, and 13 bases lay between the germline ends. The CDR3 spans 15 residues. The germline V gene encodes CDR1 LNHDA and CDR2 SQIVND (reference sequence). The CDR3 DNA reads as TGTGCCAGTAGTATGGTGGCAGGGAGGACAGATACGCAGTATTTT. Translating it yields CASSMVAGRTDTQYF.

This clone was seen a single time. The J gene is TRBJ2-1, the V gene TRBV11-2; D gene unclear. Looked up from germline, CDR1 is SGHAT and CDR2 is FQNNGV. Between the trimmed V and J ends, which lost 1 base and 6 bases, there was a span of 10 bases. The length of the CDR3 is 14 residues. The CDR3 protein is CASSLGELGNEQFF. The CDR3 nucleotides are TGTGCCAGCAGCTTAGGCGAACTCGGCAATGAGCAGTTCTTC.

The chain is built from TRBV6-1 and TRBJ2-7, with D possibly TRBD2 on 5 matching bases. This CDR3 comprises 14 residues. Trimming took 0 bases from V and 2 from J, leaving 8 bases between them. Looked up from germline, CDR1 is MNHNS and CDR2 is SASEGT. CDR3 sequence reads: CASSEARVTYEQYF. The CDR3, as DNA: TGTGCCAGCAGTGAAGCGAGGGTAACCTACGAGCAGTACTTC.

The chain couples TRBV5-1 to TRBJ1-1, with D unresolved. Trimming removed 6 bases at V and 0 bases at J, with 9 bases between. The germline V gene encodes CDR1 SGHRS and CDR2 YFSETQ. The CDR3 is 13 amino acids. The CDR3 region is CASTRGMNTEAFF. CDR3 in DNA: TGCGCCAGCACTAGAGGGATGAACACTGAAGCTTTCTTT.

Comment on this clone: Other nucleotide sequences in the sample specify the same CDR3. CDR3 region: CASSQGRVNYGYTF. CDR3 bases: TGTGCCAGCAGCCAAGGGCGAGTGAACTATGGCTACACCTTC. The chain couples TRBV3-1 (or the pseudogene TRBV3-2) to TRBJ1-2; no clear D. Trimming cost V 1 base and J 2 bases, with 8 bases left between them. Germline assignment: CDR1 LGHDT and CDR2 YNNKEL (reference sequence). The CDR3 consists of 14 residues.

With regard to this clone: Other DNA sequences in the same sample also yield this CDR3. The V gene is TRBV5-1, the J gene TRBJ2-3, with D unresolved. CDR3 size: 13 residues. Germline V gene sequence: CDR1 SGHRS, CDR2 YFSETQ. The ends were cut back, 0 bases at V and 2 bases at J, with 4 bases in the middle. The CDR3 spells CASSLEVTDTQYF. The CDR3 nucleotides are TGCGCCAGCAGCTTGGAGGTCACAGATACGCAGTATTTT. The whole variable domain, remainder taken from reference TRBV5-1 and TRBJ2-3, is KAGVTQTPRYLIKTRGQQVTLSCSPISGHRSVSWYQQTPGQGLQFLFEYFSETQRNKGNFPGRFSGRQFSNSRSEMNVSTLELGDSALYLCASSLEVTDTQYFGPGTRLTVL.

The rearrangement joins TRBV29-1 to TRBJ1-1, with D unresolved. V was clipped by 6 bases and J by 0 bases, with 14 bases between them. The germline V gene has CDR1 SQVTM and CDR2 ANQGSEA. The CDR3 runs to 14 residues. CDR3 region: CSVAPLGMNTEAFF. CDR3 nucleotides: TGCAGCGTAGCACCGCTGGGCATGAACACTGAAGCTTTCTTT.

Notes on this clone: Other DNA sequences in this sample translate to the same CDR3. In nucleotides, the CDR3 is TGTGCCAGCTCACCGTCGGCCAGGAACACTGAAGCTTTCTTT. Amino acids: CASSPSARNTEAFF. The rearrangement joins TRBV18 to TRBJ1-1, with unresolved D. CDR1 is KGHSH and CDR2 is LQKENI in the germline V gene. The V end was cut by 3 bases, the J end by 1 base, with 9 bases between. The CDR3 runs to 14 residues.

This sequence joins TRBV4-1 and TRBJ2-5; weak D call: TRBD1 (5 bases). This CDR3 has 15 residues. Trimming took off 2 bases at V and 2 bases at J, with 12 bases between the two ends. Germline CDR1 and CDR2: MGHRA and YSYEKL. CDR3 nucleotide sequence: TGCGCCAGCAGCCAATCAGGGTACAAACAAGAGACCCAGTACTTC. Its protein is CASSQSGYKQETQYF.

V is TRBV5-1 and J is TRBJ1-1; D possibly corresponds to TRBD1 (6 bases). The length of the CDR3 is 16 residues. V was trimmed by 2 bases and J by 2 bases, leaving 16 bases between them. The V gene's germline CDR1 is SGHRS and CDR2 YFSETQ. The CDR3 is CASSLAVQGGNTEAFF. As DNA, the CDR3 is TGCGCCAGCAGCTTAGCAGTACAGGGTGGAAACACTGAAGCTTTCTTT.

J is TRBJ2-7 and V is TRBV5-1; 7 bases fit TRBD1. Germline loops: CDR1 SGHRS, CDR2 YFSETQ. This CDR3 spans 15 amino acids. V was pared by 0 bases and J by 5 bases, with 8 bases of the junction left unmatched. The CDR3 bases are TGCGCCAGCAGCTTGGGGACAGGACTGGGAGACGAGCAGTACTTC. This gives the protein CASSLGTGLGDEQYF.

The chain combines TRBV7-3 with TRBJ1-1, with D maybe TRBD1 (5 bases). The CDR3 runs to 15 residues. Germline V CDR1 and CDR2: SGHTA, FQGTGA. The V and J ends lost 6 bases and 3 bases respectively, with 17 bases between them. The DNA for the CDR3 is TGTGCCAGCAGAAAAGAGGTCAGGGAGGACACTGAAGCTTTCTTT. Its protein product is CASRKEVREDTEAFF.

This chain uses TRBV5-6 with TRBJ1-4, with 9 nucleotides matching TRBD1. CDR1 SGHDT and CDR2 YYEEEE come from the germline V gene. CDR3 size: 15 residues. V dropped 2 bases and J dropped 8; count of bases not matched to a gene: 7. The CDR3 DNA follows: TGTGCCAGCAGCTTAAGGACAGGGGCAGGAGAAAAACTGTTTTTT. Translated, it gives CASSLRTGAGEKLFF.